A single sample gave rise to the 3 T cell receptor beta chains below, sequenced in a study of blood T cell repertoires in COVID-19. The repertoire was sequenced with immunoSEQ multiplex PCR; TCRdb's copy has only in-frame clones and lacks some. The data show about 200,000 clones, about 90% seen once. Sequencing was performed on PBMCs or T cells enriched from blood (not recorded which). The receptor set was obtained from a woman younger than 35 who had recovered from COVID-19.

This clone came up once. The chain has TRBV27 and TRBJ2-1; 10 positions agree with TRBD2. Germline loops: CDR1 MNHEY, CDR2 SMNVEV (reference sequence). This CDR3 is built from 15 residues. The chain's CDR3 is CGGGSGGTVDNEQFF. The CDR3, as DNA: TGTGGGGGTGGTAGCGGGGGGACCGTGGACAATGAGCAGTTCTTC.

The table lists this clone with a count of one. The chain combines TRBV15 with TRBJ1-5; D is undetermined. The germline V and J ends were trimmed by 0 bases and 6 bases, with 15 bases remaining between them. This CDR3 region has 16 residues. CDR1 LNHNV and CDR2 YYDKDF come from the germline V gene (reference sequence). CDR3 sequence reads: CATSRENAGLSQPQHF. The CDR3 bases are TGTGCCACCAGCAGAGAAAATGCCGGTTTAAGTCAGCCCCAGCATTTT.

The V gene is TRBV30, the J gene TRBJ2-1; 8 bases agree with TRBD2. The germline CDR1 and CDR2 sequences are GTSNPN and SVGIG (reference sequence). CDR3 length: 15 residues. V shed 1 base and J 7 bases; nucleotides not matched to a gene: 9. This CDR3 is CAWSAASGPFNEQFF. Written as DNA, the CDR3 is TGTGCCTGGAGTGCGGCTAGCGGGCCATTTAATGAGCAGTTCTTC.